This record concerns one T cell receptor (beta chain) sequence. Original data processing: Estimates of nucleated cell counts were drawn from the amplification of reference gene primers. Here immunoSEQ multiplex PCR was the method, and the copy in TCRdb shows in-frame clones only, minus some. V, J and clone size are taken as reported in that table, and D and trimming were inferred from the DNA itself. The sample carries 150,000 to 180,000 clones, more than 75% recorded once. The CDR3 is made up of 16 amino acids. V shed 0 bases and J shed 0 bases, with 12 bases lying between them. Germline assignment: CDR1 LNHNV and CDR2 YYDKDF (reference sequence). This specimen comes from a study of blood T cell repertoires in COVID-19.

Sequencing was done on a sample of peripheral blood. The source of this sequence is a woman aged 55-69 years with COVID-19, enrolled during active disease. The chain employs TRBV15 and TRBJ2-7, with D possibly matching TRBD1 (5 bases). The CDR3 DNA sequence: TGTGCCACCAGCAGAGATCGGACACAGAGCTCCTACGAGCAGTACTTC. This translates into CATSRDRTQSSYEQYF.